This T cell receptor beta chain appears in the sequencing data of a study of neoadjuvant anti-PD-1 for oral cavity cancer (dated by TCRdb to 2020 to 2022). Background on the whole study: Three to four biweekly doses of nivolumab at 3 mg/kg were mostly administered to patients before curative-intent surgical resection. For patients who did not progress, a fourth nivolumab dose was given around day 43, followed by definitive surgical resection on days 50-56. Patients with complete response, partial response or stable disease by RECIST 1.1 were defined as responders, whereas patients with progression were defined as non-responders. There were roughly 13 patients in the parent correlative cohort, and the response rate was less than 40%. The paper as a whole reports these results and caveats: Higher pretreatment blood Treg/Th17 ratios correlated with both higher pretreatment blood TCRbeta clonality and lower post-treatment tumor TCRbeta clonality. After neoadjuvant nivolumab, non-responders showed significantly higher T cell clonality (Gini index) in PBMCs than responders did. TCR analyses included only three patients per response group, and the authors called for larger cohorts for validation.

V trim: 3 bases; J trim: 2 bases; unmatched bases: 6. CDR1 and CDR2 were assigned from the germline V gene as MDHEN and SYDVKM. The CDR3 numbers 15 residues from cysteine through phenylalanine. Solely the CDR3 DNA is kept, with 45 bases framed from the first base. The time point label for this specimen denotes: after neoadjuvant nivolumab, at surgical resection. Patients had been newly diagnosed with stage II-IVA oral cavity squamous cell carcinoma, and no prior systemic or radiation treatment had been given to the patients. The cohort was composed of patients with HPV-negative, locally advanced oral cavity squamous cell carcinoma. Peripheral blood mononuclear cells were analyzed directly and were not maintained or expanded in culture. Samples were obtained from a longitudinal correlative study of a single-arm phase II trial of neoadjuvant nivolumab in oral cavity squamous cell carcinoma. Genomic DNA-based TCRbeta sequencing was performed on subject-matched pre- and post-treatment PBMCs and tumors from three responders and three non-responders. Peripheral blood mononuclear cells were drawn once before nivolumab treatment and a second time after treatment, when surgery took place. Genomic DNA was isolated from PBMCs using the Maxwell RSC DNA from Cells kit.

For deep sequencing, PBMC libraries mostly used approximately 500 ng of input genomic DNA, with six replicates for each sample. TCRbeta libraries were prepared with the immunoSEQ hsTCRbeta kit according to the manufacturer's instructions. An Illumina NovaSeq 6000 S4 flow cell was used to sequence the final libraries, which had first been combined to 3 nM. Under the source paper's analysis protocol: The immunoSEQ Analyzer was used for raw data preprocessing and quality control. The analysis was limited to productive rearrangements, and each clonotype was defined by a unique CDR3 amino acid sequence. Repertoire clonality was estimated as the Gini-Simpson index, which was computed with the R package tcR. Student's t test was used to compare Gini indices, and Pearson correlation was used to assess associations with tumor size change. TCRdb limited this immuneACCESS table to in-frame rearrangements with V and J called. A share of clones is missing; checked studies link under half to unresolved V genes, and the rest is unexplained. V and J calls and clone size follow that table, whereas D and trimming were derived from the DNA. The sample table holds over 65,000 clones, of which roughly 90% were seen once. The ten largest make up approximately 2.8% of the sample.

Concerning this clone itself: Its antigen specificity is not known. No base quality values were provided; no much bigger clone lies one nucleotide off.

This specimen was PBMCs, taken after nivolumab (anti-PD-1) treatment. The rearranged chain carries TRBV28 and TRBJ1-2, with 7 junctional bases fitting TRBD1. The receptor was derived from a person between 40 and 85 years old with oral cavity squamous cell carcinoma. The nucleotides read TGTGCCAGCAGTTTGACAGGGTTTGGGAACTATGGCTACACCTTC. Its protein reads: CASSLTGFGNYGYTF.